This T cell receptor beta chain was sequenced in a study of cytomegalovirus exposure and HLA in healthy donors. This CDR3 has 13 amino acids. The junction had 5 bases not matched to a gene; V was cut back by 6 bases and J by 5 bases. The V gene's germline CDR1 is MNHNS and CDR2 SASEGT. Note on this clone: The antigen remains undetermined.

Study-wide findings and caveats: The dataset shows that most TCR sequences were rare, while some public TCRs occurred in many donors. TCR beta chains associated with HLA were, in a later analysis, more clonally expanded than equally common others.

The primer mix had 60 Vbeta and 13 Jbeta primers. Data came from immunoSEQ multiplex PCR; TCRdb stores just in-frame clones and leaves some out. The sample consists of about 51,000 clones, around 80% of them appearing once. Sequencing was done on a sample of PBMCs. The rearrangement uses TRBV6-1 and TRBJ2-7; 9 bases fit TRBD1. This TCR was recovered from a boy younger than 18 in good health and CMV-seropositive. The CDR3 here is CASSGQGTNEQYF. CDR3 sequence (DNA): TGTGCCAGCAGCGGACAGGGGACCAACGAGCAGTACTTC.